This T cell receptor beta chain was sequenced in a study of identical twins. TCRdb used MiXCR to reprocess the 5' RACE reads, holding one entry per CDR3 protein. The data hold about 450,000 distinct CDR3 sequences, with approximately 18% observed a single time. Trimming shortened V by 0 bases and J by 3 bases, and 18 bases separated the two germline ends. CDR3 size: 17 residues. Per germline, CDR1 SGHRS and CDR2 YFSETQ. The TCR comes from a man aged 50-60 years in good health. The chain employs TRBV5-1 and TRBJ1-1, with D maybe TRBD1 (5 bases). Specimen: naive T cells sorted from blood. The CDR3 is CASSLGVRERGDTEAFF. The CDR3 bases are TGCGCCAGCAGCTTGGGTGTCCGCGAAAGAGGGGACACTGAAGCTTTCTTT.